Following are 27 T cell receptor beta chains from one sample sequenced in a study of cytomegalovirus exposure and HLA in healthy donors. Use of 60 Vbeta and 13 Jbeta primers characterized the PCR. The data were produced by immunoSEQ multiplex PCR, yet TCRdb's version contains in-frame clones alone and is incomplete. The sample has roughly 100,000 clones, over 75% seen once. The sample consisted of PBMCs. Source of these receptors: a woman aged 40 to 50 in good health and CMV-seropositive.

This clone was seen a handful of times. The chain employs TRBV7-9 and TRBJ2-1, with D perhaps matching TRBD2 (6 bases). Germline-derived CDR1 and CDR2 are SEHNR and FQNEAQ (reference sequence). V was pared by 4 bases and J by 0 bases, with 10 bases between. The CDR3 contains 15 residues. The chain's CDR3 is CASSSASDSYNEQFF. DNA for the CDR3: TGTGCCAGCAGCTCCGCTAGCGACTCCTACAATGAGCAGTTCTTC.

The gene calls are TRBV5-1 and TRBJ1-6, with 10 bases that match TRBD1. Germline trimming cut 4 bases from V and 10 bases from J; bases unmatched to any gene: 11. This CDR3 comprises 16 residues. CDR1 and CDR2 from the germline V gene are SGHRS and YFSETQ. The CDR3 region has the DNA TGCGCCAGCAGCCGCACCCACGGGACAGGGGTGTCACCCCTCCACTTT. Amino acids: CASSRTHGTGVSPLHF.

This sequence joins TRBV29-1 and TRBJ2-1; a weak D match, TRBD2 (7 bases). Trimming shortened V by 5 bases and J by 10 bases, and 18 bases separated the two germline ends. The germline gives CDR1 SQVTM, CDR2 ANQGSEA. The CDR3 sequence is 13 residues long. CDR3 coding DNA: TGCAGCGTTTTCGTCGGGGGGCCGGGAGAGCAGTTCTTC. Translated: CSVFVGGPGEQFF.

This clone turned up a few times. This rearrangement joins TRBV5-8 to TRBJ2-2, with 10 bases lining up with TRBD2. V lost 1 base, J lost 8 bases, and 11 bases stayed unmatched. This CDR3 is 17 amino acids long. Germline values: CDR1 SGHTS, CDR2 YDEGEE. CDR3 in amino acids: CASSLNAGTSAPGELFF. The CDR3 DNA reads TGTGCCAGCAGCTTGAACGCCGGGACTAGCGCTCCGGGGGAGCTGTTTTTT. The full variable domain, rest sourced from reference TRBV5-8 and TRBJ2-2, is EAGVTQSPTHLIKTRGQQATLRCSPISGHTSVYWYQQALGLGLQFLLWYDEGEERNRGNFPPRFSGRQFPNYSSELNVNALELEDSALYLCASSLNAGTSAPGELFFGEGSRLTVL.

V is TRBV6-5 and J is TRBJ2-5; D is perhaps TRBD2 (5 bases). The DNA end is more similar to TRBJ2-7, so the J call may be wrong. CDR1 is MNHEY, CDR2 SVGAGI, per germline. CDR3 length: 13 amino acids. The CDR3 loop is CASSHRDSYEQYF. The CDR3 DNA reads as TGTGCCAGCAGCCACCGGGACTCCTACGAGCAGTACTTC.

The chain uses TRBV28 and TRBJ2-5; no definite D call. Germline CDR1 reads MDHEN; CDR2 reads SYDVKM. The CDR3 contains 13 residues. V was clipped by 3 bases and J by 4 bases, with 9 bases between them. The CDR3 nucleotides read TGTGCCAGCAGTTTCAGCGCCCCAGAGACCCAGTACTTC. It codes for CASSFSAPETQYF.

The genes are TRBV2 and TRBJ1-2, with D maybe TRBD1 (5 bases). The CDR3 is 14 residues long. CDR1 and CDR2 (germline): SNHLY, FYNNEI. V was shortened by 3 bases and J by 9 bases, with 17 bases between the two germline ends. In DNA, the CDR3 is TGTGCCAGCAGTGAGGGGAACAGGTGGGATCGCTACACCTTC. Translating gives CASSEGNRWDRYTF.

The J gene is TRBJ2-5, the V gene TRBV5-1; D might be TRBD2 (5 bases). V gave up 0 bases and J gave up 4 bases, with 10 bases separating them. This CDR3 contains 14 residues. CDR1 SGHRS and CDR2 YFSETQ come from the germline V gene. In nucleotides, the CDR3 is TGCGCCAGCAGCTTGGCCGGTGGGAGAGAGACCCAGTACTTC. Residues: CASSLAGGRETQYF.

The chain uses TRBV7-9 and TRBJ1-4; D is possibly TRBD1 (6 bases). Trimming left V 5 bases short and J 0 bases short, with 13 bases between. The germline V gene has CDR1 SEHNR and CDR2 FQNEAQ (reference sequence). The CDR3 is 16 residues long. CDR3 region: CASSTRTATTNEKLFF. The DNA for the CDR3 is TGTGCCAGCAGCACACGGACAGCTACAACTAATGAAAAACTGTTTTTT. Full variable domain (missing parts from reference TRBV7-9 and TRBJ1-4): DTGVSQNPRHKITKRGQNVTFRCDPISEHNRLYWYRQTLGQGPEFLTYFQNEAQLEKSRLLSDRFSAERPKGSFSTLEIQRTEQGDSAMYLCASSTRTATTNEKLFFGSGTQLSVL.

In the case of this clone: Relative to the germline gene, one junction end is altered; a read error may explain this. The chain recombines TRBV7-7 with TRBJ2-2; D is uncertain. CDR1 and CDR2 (germline): SSHAT, FNYEAQ (reference sequence). The CDR3 totals 13 residues. The CDR3 bases are TGTGCTAGCAGTCCCGTCAACACCGGGGAGCTGTTTTTT. It is translated as CASSPVNTGELFF.

V is TRBV4-1 and J is TRBJ1-2, with D unresolved. This CDR3 is built from 14 residues. Germline loops: CDR1 MGHRA, CDR2 YSYEKL. V was pared by 0 bases and J by 0 bases, with 5 bases between. CDR3 region: CASSQEQTNYGYTF. The CDR3 region has the DNA TGCGCCAGCAGCCAAGAACAGACTAACTATGGCTACACCTTC.

The chain is built from TRBV11-2 and TRBJ2-1; maybe TRBD1 (5 bases). There are 15 residues in the CDR3. CDR1 and CDR2 (germline): SGHAT, FQNNGV. The ends were cut back, 1 base at V and 8 bases at J, with 15 bases in the middle. The CDR3 sequence is CASSLVGRAGDEQFF. CDR3 sequence (DNA): TGTGCCAGCAGCTTAGTGGGCAGGGCAGGTGATGAGCAGTTCTTC.

The J gene is TRBJ2-3, the V gene TRBV29-1; D ambiguous. V was cut by 1 base and J by 2 bases, with 19 bases left in between. This CDR3 has 17 amino acids. Germline CDR1 SQVTM, CDR2 ANQGSEA. Here the CDR3 reads CSVEAYGWQVATDTQYF. The CDR3 nucleotides are TGCAGCGTTGAAGCTTATGGTTGGCAGGTGGCCACAGATACGCAGTATTTT.

V and J are TRBV19 and TRBJ2-5, with a tentative D call TRBD1 (5 bases). CDR3 length equals 16 residues. Trimming shortened V by 3 bases and J by 5 bases, and 19 bases separated the two germline ends. From germline, CDR1 is LNHDA and CDR2 SQIVND (reference sequence). CDR3 sequence: CASSMKGNKPEETQYF. Here the CDR3 DNA reads TGTGCCAGTAGTATGAAGGGGAACAAGCCCGAGGAGACCCAGTACTTC.

The gene calls are TRBV2 and TRBJ1-1, with 7 bases lining up with TRBD1. This CDR3 contains 14 residues. The V segment lost 3 bases and the J segment 6 bases; nucleotides outside the gene matches: 7. Per the germline V gene, CDR1 is SNHLY and CDR2 is FYNNEI. The CDR3 DNA follows: TGTGCCAGCAGTGATAACAGGGACAGTCCTGAAGCTTTCTTT. This gives the protein CASSDNRDSPEAFF.

The chain employs TRBV28 and TRBJ2-7, with 7 bases matching TRBD2. This CDR3 spans 11 amino acids. CDR1 and CDR2 (germline): MDHEN, SYDVKM. The J segment lost 12 bases and the V segment lost 7 bases, leaving 9 bases of the junction unmatched. The DNA for the CDR3 is TGTGCCAGCAACGAGCGGGATGTACTGTACTTC. Amino acid sequence: CASNERDVLYF.

The V gene is TRBV18, the J gene TRBJ2-5, with TRBD2 matching 7 bases. This CDR3 is built from 16 residues. Germline assignment: CDR1 KGHSH and CDR2 LQKENI. With 6 bases clipped from V and 2 bases from J, the junction kept 12 bases outside the gene matches. This chain's CDR3 is CASSSLGGRGQETQYF. The CDR3 DNA reads as TGTGCCAGCTCCTCCCTTGGCGGGAGAGGACAAGAGACCCAGTACTTC.

The chain employs TRBV4-3 and TRBJ2-6; 7 bases match TRBD1. V lost 1 base and J lost 1; bases outside the gene matches: 10. CDR3 length equals 19 residues. Germline values: CDR1 LGHNA, CDR2 YSLEER. For the CDR3, the DNA is TGCGCCAGCAGCCAAGCCCTGACAGGGTACTCGTCTGGGGCCAACGTCCTGACTTTC. It specifies CASSQALTGYSSGANVLTF.

The rearrangement joins TRBV5-1 to TRBJ2-5, with 7 bases that match TRBD1. The germline gives CDR1 SGHRS, CDR2 YFSETQ. This CDR3 contains 12 residues. Unmatched junction bases numbered 0, after V lost 0 bases and J lost 7 bases. Here the CDR3 DNA reads TGCGCCAGCAGCTTGGACAGGGGGACCCAGTACTTC. Its protein is CASSLDRGTQYF.

V usage is TRBV29-1 and J usage is TRBJ2-3, with TRBD2 matching 7 bases. With V trimmed by 6 bases and J by 3 bases, 6 bases remained unmatched. CDR3 length: 13 amino acids. Germline-derived CDR1 and CDR2 are SQVTM and ANQGSEA. CDR3 residues: CSVTSPTTDTQYF. CDR3 sequence (DNA): TGCAGCGTGACTAGCCCAACAACAGATACGCAGTATTTT.

The chain recombines TRBV19 with TRBJ2-1; the match to TRBD2 covers 10 bases. The CDR3 length is 17 residues. Germline values: CDR1 LNHDA, CDR2 SQIVND (reference sequence). The V segment lost 0 bases and the J segment 7 bases; nucleotides outside the gene matches: 9. CDR3 loop: CASSIDLSGRARNEQFF. In DNA, the CDR3 is TGTGCCAGTAGTATAGATCTGAGCGGGAGGGCCAGGAATGAGCAGTTCTTC.

This chain uses TRBV6-5 with TRBJ1-2, with 7 bases identical to TRBD1. V gave up 5 bases and J gave up 6 bases; unmatched junction bases: 6. The length of the CDR3 is 13 residues. Germline V gives CDR1 MNHEY, CDR2 SVGAGI. The CDR3 sequence: CASSERTGDGYTF. In nucleotides, the CDR3 is TGTGCCAGCAGTGAACGCACAGGGGATGGCTACACCTTC.

The V and J genes are TRBV14 and TRBJ1-1, with D perhaps matching TRBD1 (6 bases). CDR1 and CDR2 from the germline V gene are SGHDN and FVKESK. The germline V and J ends were trimmed by 7 bases and 2 bases, with 17 bases remaining between them. The CDR3 totals 15 residues. Here the CDR3 reads CASTPLRTVNTEAFF. DNA of the CDR3: TGTGCCAGCACCCCTTTACGGACAGTTAACACTGAAGCTTTCTTT.

The chain couples TRBV5-1 to TRBJ1-3; D possibly corresponds to TRBD1 (5 bases). Germline CDR1 is SGHRS and CDR2 is YFSETQ. This CDR3 has 18 amino acids. V lost 3 bases and J 3 bases, leaving 22 bases between the germline ends. CDR3 DNA: TGCGCCAGCAGCTGGGACGATTGGCAGGGAGGTTATGGAAACACCATATATTTT. It yields the protein CASSWDDWQGGYGNTIYF. The full variable domain, with the rest looked up from reference TRBV5-1 and TRBJ1-3, is KAGVTQTPRYLIKTRGQQVTLSCSPISGHRSVSWYQQTPGQGLQFLFEYFSETQRNKGNFPGRFSGRQFSNSRSEMNVSTLELGDSALYLCASSWDDWQGGYGNTIYFGEGSWLTVV.

CDR3 bases: TGTGCCACCAGCAGCCCTGGTGAGGGCTTTAATTCACCCCTCCACTTT. Residues: CATSSPGEGFNSPLHF. This chain links TRBV15 with TRBJ1-6; no definite D call. This CDR3 region has 16 residues. The V gene lost 3 bases and the J gene lost 6 bases, with 15 bases spanning the gap. The V gene's germline CDR1 is LNHNV and CDR2 YYDKDF (reference sequence).

This clone was observed a single time. The CDR3 DNA follows: TGTGCCAGCAAATACAGGGGCTACAATGAGCAGTTCTTC. This translates into CASKYRGYNEQFF. The rearrangement links TRBV6-5 to TRBJ2-1, with 7 bases identical to TRBD1. The CDR3 spans 13 residues. J lost 3 bases, V lost 7 bases, and 3 bases had no gene match. The germline V gene encodes CDR1 MNHEY and CDR2 SVGAGI.

The gene calls are TRBV11-3 and TRBJ2-7; possibly TRBD1 for D (6 bases). V was clipped by 2 bases and J by 2 bases, with 10 bases between them. Germline V CDR1 and CDR2: SGHNT, YENEEA. This CDR3 spans 14 amino acids. The CDR3 region has the DNA TGTGCCAGCAGCTTACAGGGGAGACCCTACGAGCAGTACTTC. Translating gives CASSLQGRPYEQYF.